The rows below give T cell receptor beta chains drawn from one sample of a study of T-cell memory formation after mild COVID-19. TCRdb re-derived calls from the 5' RACE reads in MiXCR, one entry per CDR3 protein. The repertoire consists of 300,000 to 350,000 distinct CDR3 sequences, with about an eighth occurring once and the leading ten covering 22%. The specimen was PBMCs or a T cell subset sorted from them (not recorded which). Source of these receptors: a man in his late teens or twenties who had mild COVID-19 (a few samples of this study predate the infection). Cell type and time point are not known. CDR3s include the opening cysteine and the closing phenylalanine or tryptophan. A D gene is named only where the DNA matches it firmly. Size is omitted from some rows. Given values are once, few, many or a class for expanded clones.

.	TRBJ1-1	TRBV6-2/TRBV6-3	many	CASSYLIGQSVWDGTEAFF	TGTGCCAGCAGTTATTTAATCGGCCAATCTGTGTGGGACGGCACTGAAGCTTTCTTT
TRBD2	TRBJ2-3	TRBV7-2	few	CASNGGWADTQYF	TGTGCCAGCAACGGGGGGTGGGCAGATACGCAGTATTTT
TRBD2	TRBJ2-1	TRBV10-3	.	CAISESVAGGPHEQFF	TGTGCCATCAGTGAGTCGGTGGCGGGGGGGCCCCATGAGCAGTTCTTC
.	TRBJ2-2	TRBV12-5	few	CASGSNPNTGELFF	TGTGCTAGTGGCTCTAACCCGAACACCGGGGAGCTGTTTTTT
TRBD1	TRBJ2-5	TRBV29-1	few	CSVERTGKETQYF	TGCAGCGTTGAGAGGACAGGGAAAGAGACCCAGTACTTC
TRBD2	TRBJ2-1	TRBV20-1	.	CSALAGGRPNEQFF	TGCAGTGCTTTAGCGGGGGGACGACCCAATGAGCAGTTCTTC
.	TRBJ2-3	TRBV2	.	CASEDNTDTQYF	TGTGCCAGCGAAGATAACACAGATACGCAGTATTTT
TRBD2	TRBJ2-5	TRBV2	few	CATGGQETQYF	TGTGCCACGGGGGGGCAAGAGACCCAGTACTTC
.	TRBJ2-5	TRBV7-9	.	CASSLMGATEETQYF	TGTGCCAGCAGCTTGATGGGGGCGACCGAAGAGACCCAGTACTTC
.	TRBJ1-1	TRBV12-3/TRBV12-4	many	CASSLRGGPEAFF	TGTGCCAGCAGTCTTCGAGGGGGGCCTGAAGCTTTCTTT
TRBD1	TRBJ1-4	TRBV4-2	.	CASSQKTGPNEKLFF	TGTGCCAGCAGCCAGAAGACAGGGCCTAATGAAAAACTGTTTTTT
.	TRBJ1-1	TRBV6-6	.	CASSQYWTFF	TGTGCCAGCAGCCAGTATTGGACTTTCTTT
.	TRBJ2-7	TRBV5-1	many	CASSFSLDAYEQYF	TGCGCCAGCAGCTTCTCACTGGACGCCTACGAGCAGTACTTC
.	TRBJ2-5	TRBV9	many	CASSRGTAETQYF	TGTGCCAGCAGCCGCGGGACAGCGGAGACCCAGTACTTC
.	TRBJ2-3	TRBV5-1	.	CASSLGDKDTQYF	TGCGCCAGCAGCTTGGGAGATAAGGATACGCAGTATTTT
.	TRBJ2-5	TRBV29-1	.	CSVGRGGGVETQYF	TGCAGCGTTGGGAGAGGAGGGGGGGTCGAGACCCAGTACTTC
.	TRBJ1-2	TRBV7-9	.	CASSLLTTGGSGYTF	TGTGCCAGCAGCCTCCTTACCACCGGGGGCAGTGGCTACACCTTC